This T cell receptor beta chain derives from a study of PD-1 blockade in classical Hodgkin lymphoma. The sample holds one count of this clone. Its antigen remains unknown. Broader study findings: CD4+ but not CD8+ TCR diversity rose significantly by C4D1. When set against healthy donors, newly diagnosed patients were reported to show lower baseline TCR diversity. Whoever responded completely had baseline diversity much like that seen in newly diagnosed patients.

Clones were sequenced by immunoSEQ multiplex PCR, and TCRdb holds only the in-frame ones, with some missing. The profile shows tens of thousands of clones, approximately 89% of them singletons. Relapses following autologous stem cell transplantation were seen in all patients, with brentuximab vedotin exposure varying. The patients, who had relapsed/refractory classical Hodgkin lymphoma, achieved best responses of complete response, partial response or progressive disease. The CDR3 runs to 15 residues. The V gene lost 1 base and the J gene lost 3 bases, with 11 bases spanning the gap. The V gene's germline CDR1 is SGHTS and CDR2 YDEGEE.

The TCR comes from a human donor with classical Hodgkin lymphoma. The source was peripheral blood mononuclear cells (PBMCs), collected before the second cycle of nivolumab. V and J are TRBV5-8 and TRBJ2-1; D tentatively fits TRBD1 or TRBD2 (5 bases each). The CDR3 reads CASSLWGRGYNEQFF. As DNA, the CDR3 is TGTGCCAGCAGCTTGTGGGGACGGGGCTACAATGAGCAGTTCTTC.